This T cell receptor (beta chain) was sequenced in a study of molecular identifiers for immune sequencing clone quantification (dated by TCRdb to 2017 to 2018). Study-wide context: For a replicate experiment, the RNA from either about 20,000 or 100,000 naive CD8 T cells was divided into five aliquots, and four of those aliquots went on to sequencing. This methods study used CD8 T cells to benchmark TCR RNA copy counting and molecular-identifier clustering-based TCR repertoire sequencing (MIDCIRS). Results and caveats for the whole study, not just this receptor: Modeling gave roughly 3 recovered TCR RNA copies per cell versus around 10 by digital PCR, implying 25% to 30% capture efficiency. The naive libraries included spiked-in Jurkat TCR RNA (more than nine copies' worth), and this Jurkat TCR RNA is not part of the donor repertoire. In CMV-specific effector cells, clones with more than 20 RNA copies accounted for over 99% of molecules, whereas in naive cells such clones accounted for under 1%. Even against a background of 800,000 to 1,000,000 naive CD8 T cells, spiked-in Jurkat TCR RNA amounting to a single cell's worth was reported to be detectable. When barcode sub-clustering was omitted, TCR diversity was inflated by chimeric consensus sequences, with chimeras reaching as high as 47%. Identical TCR molecules sharing a barcode could cause highly expanded clone sizes to be underestimated.

This clonotype was detected ten times or more. Its binding antigen is unknown. Base-call qualities are not available, and no considerably larger clone is one nucleotide away. Libraries of naive CD8 T cells were built from around 20,000 to 1,000,000 sorted cells, with 10%, 30% or 50% of the purified RNA used. On a BD FACSAria II, naive CD8 T cells were FACS-sorted as CD8+CD4-CCR7+CD45RA+ and collected into RLT Plus buffer. Detection sensitivity was tested by spiking Jurkat RNA equal to roughly ten TCR copies' worth into samples containing about 20,000-1,100,000 naive CD8 T cells. CD8 T cells were enriched with RosetteSep CD8+ T Cell Enrichment Cocktail and Ficoll-Paque, followed by ACK red cell lysis. Trimming takes 5 bases off V and 3 bases off J; junction bases not matched to a gene: 9. CDR1 and CDR2 are drawn from the germline V gene: SGHDT, YYEEEE. The CDR3 goes from the cysteine to the phenylalanine over 15 residues. The retained sequence is limited to the CDR3, 45 bases, with the frame set at the first base.

The library came from PCR. TCRdb names Illumina HiSeq 4000 as the instrument used. Preparation of bulk TCR libraries followed a previously described approach, with the TCR primers listed in Table S5. Total RNA was purified with the Qiagen AllPrep DNA/RNA kit. Reads from multiple sequencing runs of the same library were pooled before analysis. In the source study's methods: Reads were retained only if the reads had an exact TCR constant sequence, and the retained reads were trimmed to 150 nt and grouped according to their 12-nt molecular barcodes. Reads within each barcode group were sub-clustered using a 15% Levenshtein threshold, and quality-weighted consensus sequences were constructed for each RNA molecule. Non-functional sequences were discarded, and so were lower-count sequences lying one edit away from another sequence. On the basis of fitting two negative binomial distributions, barcode sub-clusters with fewer than 20% of the maximum read count were discarded. TCRdb reworked the public reads: Q25 trimming with fastp, MiXCR clone assembly, productive beta chains retained. Merged by CDR3 protein, the rows form single entries marked with the most common genes and DNA. TCRdb's processing, not the authors', yielded these V and J calls. In this sample the table shows 35,000 to 45,000 distinct CDR3 sequences, over 15% of which occur a single time. Clones ranked in the top ten supply approximately 1% of the sample.

The chain joins TRBV5-6 to TRBJ2-3, and 7 junctional nucleotides match TRBD1. The sequenced sample was naive CD8+ T cells from blood, with Jurkat cell RNA spiked in. The sample's cell subset or site label, in plain terms: FACS-sorted CD8+CD4-CCR7+CD45RA+ naive T cells. This clonotype originated in a human donor in good health. Some libraries in this study had Jurkat cell RNA spiked in. The CDR3 reads as follows: CASRITGEGTDTQYF. The bases are TGTGCCAGCAGGATTACAGGGGAAGGAACAGATACGCAGTATTTT.